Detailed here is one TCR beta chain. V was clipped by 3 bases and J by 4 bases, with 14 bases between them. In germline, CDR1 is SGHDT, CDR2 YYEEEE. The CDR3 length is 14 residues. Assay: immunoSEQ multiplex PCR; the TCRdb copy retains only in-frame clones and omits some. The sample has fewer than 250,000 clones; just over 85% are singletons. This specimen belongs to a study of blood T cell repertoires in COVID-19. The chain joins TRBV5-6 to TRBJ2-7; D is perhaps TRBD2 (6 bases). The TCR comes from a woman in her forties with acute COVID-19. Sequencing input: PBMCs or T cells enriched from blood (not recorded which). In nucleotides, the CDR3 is TGTGCCAGCAGCTACATGGGACTTTCGTACGAGCAGTACTTC. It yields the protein CASSYMGLSYEQYF.